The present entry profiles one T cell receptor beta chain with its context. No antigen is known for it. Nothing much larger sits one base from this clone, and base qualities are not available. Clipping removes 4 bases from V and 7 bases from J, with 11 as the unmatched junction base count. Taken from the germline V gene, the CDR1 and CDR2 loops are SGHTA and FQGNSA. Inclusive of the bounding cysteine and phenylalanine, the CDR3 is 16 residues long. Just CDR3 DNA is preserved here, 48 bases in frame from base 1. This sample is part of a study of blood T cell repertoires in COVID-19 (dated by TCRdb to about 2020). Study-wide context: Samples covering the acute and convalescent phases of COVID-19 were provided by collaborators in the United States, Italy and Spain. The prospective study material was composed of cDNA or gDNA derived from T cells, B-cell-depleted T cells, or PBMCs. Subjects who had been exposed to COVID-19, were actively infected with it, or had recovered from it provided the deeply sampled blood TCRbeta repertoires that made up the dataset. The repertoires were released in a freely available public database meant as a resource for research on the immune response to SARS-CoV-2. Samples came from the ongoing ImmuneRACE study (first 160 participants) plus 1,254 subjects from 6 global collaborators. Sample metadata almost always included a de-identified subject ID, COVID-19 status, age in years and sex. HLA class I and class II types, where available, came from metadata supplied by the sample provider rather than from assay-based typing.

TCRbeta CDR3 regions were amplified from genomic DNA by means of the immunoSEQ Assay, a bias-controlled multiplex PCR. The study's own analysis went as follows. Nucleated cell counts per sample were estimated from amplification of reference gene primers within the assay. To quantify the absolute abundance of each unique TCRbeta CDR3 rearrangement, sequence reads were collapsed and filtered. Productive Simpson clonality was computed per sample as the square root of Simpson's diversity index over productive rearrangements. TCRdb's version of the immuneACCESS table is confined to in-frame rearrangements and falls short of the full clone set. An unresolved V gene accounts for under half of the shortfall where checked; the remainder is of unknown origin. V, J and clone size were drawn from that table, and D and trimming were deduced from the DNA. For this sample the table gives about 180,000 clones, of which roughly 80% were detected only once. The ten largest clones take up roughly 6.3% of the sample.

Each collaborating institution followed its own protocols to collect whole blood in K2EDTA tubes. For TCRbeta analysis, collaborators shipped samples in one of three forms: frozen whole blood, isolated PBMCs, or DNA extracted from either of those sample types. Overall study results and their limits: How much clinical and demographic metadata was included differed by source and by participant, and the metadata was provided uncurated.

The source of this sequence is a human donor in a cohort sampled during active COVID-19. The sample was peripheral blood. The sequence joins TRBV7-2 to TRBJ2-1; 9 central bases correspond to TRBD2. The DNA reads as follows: TGTGCCAGCAGCTCGCCGGGGGCGGGGGGGCTGAATGAGCAGTTCTTC. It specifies CASSSPGAGGLNEQFF. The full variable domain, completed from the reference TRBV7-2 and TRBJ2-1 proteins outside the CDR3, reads GAGVSQSPSNKVTEKGKDVELRCDPISGHTALYWYRQSLGQGLEFLIYFQGNSAPDKSGLPSDRFSAERTGGSVSTLTIQRTQQEDSAVYLCASSSPGAGGLNEQFFGPGTRLTVL.